The next 4 T cell receptor beta chains were all read from a single sample in a study of T cells in Graves' hyperthyroidism and ophthalmopathy. Researchers took RNA transcripts and amplified the TCR beta CDR3 regions from them. The HTBI primer set drove a first-round RT-PCR of the TCR CDR3. TCRdb itself ran the multiplex PCR reads through MiXCR, one entry per CDR3 protein. The sample records roughly 750,000 distinct CDR3 sequences, about 15% being singletons. Sequencing was carried out using blood. These receptors all stem from a man aged 18 to 30 with Graves' hyperthyroidism.

This clonotype was picked up one time. Likely a read error: the CDR3 ends without its conserved phenylalanine or tryptophan. The J gene is TRBJ1-2, the V gene TRBV19; TRBD1 agrees at 9 bases. The germline V gene has CDR1 LNHDA and CDR2 SQIVND (reference sequence). CDR3 length: 14 amino acids. The V and J ends lost 6 bases and 8 bases, in that order; junction bases with no gene match: 10. The CDR3 nucleotides read TGTGCCAGTAGCCCTAAAACAGGGGGCTACGGCTACACCCTC. This translates into CASSPKTGGYGYTL.

Only a few counts were recorded for this clonotype. The V and J genes are TRBV30 and TRBJ2-1, with 8 bases fitting TRBD2. Germline V gives CDR1 GTSNPN, CDR2 SVGIG (reference sequence). V lost 1 base, J lost 9 bases, and 17 bases stayed unmatched. The CDR3 is 17 residues long. DNA of the CDR3: TGTGCCTGGAGTGCCAATCCAGATCCAGCGGGAGTGGGTGAGCAGTTCTTC. Its protein product is CAWSANPDPAGVGEQFF. Supplemented by reference TRBV30 and TRBJ2-1, the full variable domain reads SQTIHQWPATLVQPVGSPLSLECTVEGTSNPNLYWYRQAAGRGLQLLFYSVGIGQISSEVPQNLSASRPQDRQFILSSKKLLLSDSGFYLCAWSANPDPAGVGEQFFGPGTRLTVL.

This clonotype was counted ten times or more. This sequence joins TRBV7-2 and TRBJ2-1; a possible D gene is TRBD2 (6 bases). Germline values: CDR1 SGHTA, CDR2 FQGNSA. The germline V and J ends were trimmed by 4 bases and 0 bases, with 7 bases remaining between them. The CDR3 extends over 14 amino acids. CDR3 in amino acids: CASSSDYSYNEQFF. CDR3 coding DNA: TGTGCCAGCAGCTCGGACTACTCCTACAATGAGCAGTTCTTC.

This chain connects TRBV10-1 to TRBJ2-2, with D uncertain. Deletions cut 2 bases from V and 5 bases from J, with 3 bases between. In germline, CDR1 is WNHNN, CDR2 SYGVQD (reference sequence). This CDR3 is built from 12 residues. CDR3: CASSEQTGELFF. CDR3 nucleotide sequence: TGCGCCAGCAGTGAGCAGACCGGGGAGCTGTTTTTT.